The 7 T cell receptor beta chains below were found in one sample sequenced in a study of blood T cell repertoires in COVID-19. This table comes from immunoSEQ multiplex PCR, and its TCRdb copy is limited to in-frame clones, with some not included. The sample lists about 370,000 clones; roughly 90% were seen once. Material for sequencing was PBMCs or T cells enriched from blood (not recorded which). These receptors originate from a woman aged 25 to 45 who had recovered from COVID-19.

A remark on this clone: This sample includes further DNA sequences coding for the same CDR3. The CDR3 protein is CASSVGGDEQFF. The CDR3 bases are TGTGCCAGCAGCGTAGGGGGGGATGAGCAGTTCTTC. The chain is built from TRBV9 and TRBJ2-1, with a tentative D call TRBD2 (6 bases). V shed 0 bases and J shed 8 bases, with 6 bases lying between them. CDR1 and CDR2 (germline): SGDLS, YYNGEE. This CDR3 has 12 amino acids.

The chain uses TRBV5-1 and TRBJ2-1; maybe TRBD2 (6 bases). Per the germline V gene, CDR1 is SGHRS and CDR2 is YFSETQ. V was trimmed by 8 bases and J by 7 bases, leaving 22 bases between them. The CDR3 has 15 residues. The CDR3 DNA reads TGCGCCAGGGTATATAAGGTGGCGGGACGGAATGAGCAGTTCTTC. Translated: CARVYKVAGRNEQFF.

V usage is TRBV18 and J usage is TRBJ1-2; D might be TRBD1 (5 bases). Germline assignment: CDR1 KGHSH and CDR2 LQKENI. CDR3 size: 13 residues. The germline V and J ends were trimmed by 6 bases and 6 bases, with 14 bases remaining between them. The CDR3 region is CASSIGANHGYTF. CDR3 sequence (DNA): TGTGCCAGCTCCATAGGGGCCAACCATGGCTACACCTTC.

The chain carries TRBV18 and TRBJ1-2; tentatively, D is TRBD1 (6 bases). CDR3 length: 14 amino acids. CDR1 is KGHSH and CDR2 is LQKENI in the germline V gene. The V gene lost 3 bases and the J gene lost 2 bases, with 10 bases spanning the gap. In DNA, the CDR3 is TGTGCCAGCTCACCGGGACATATAAACTATGGCTACACCTTC. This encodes CASSPGHINYGYTF.

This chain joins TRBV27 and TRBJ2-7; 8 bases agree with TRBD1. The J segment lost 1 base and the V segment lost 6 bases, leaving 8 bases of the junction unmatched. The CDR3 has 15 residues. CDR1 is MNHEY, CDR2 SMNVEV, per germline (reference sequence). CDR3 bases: TGTGCCAGCAGGCCGGACGGACAGGGATCCTACGAGCAGTACTTC. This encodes CASRPDGQGSYEQYF.

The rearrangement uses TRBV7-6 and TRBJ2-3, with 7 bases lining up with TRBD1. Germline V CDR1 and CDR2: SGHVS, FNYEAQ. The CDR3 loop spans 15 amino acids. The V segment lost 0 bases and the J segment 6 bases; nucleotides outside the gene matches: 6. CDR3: CASSLADRTGDTQYF. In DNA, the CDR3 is TGTGCCAGCAGCTTAGCGGACAGGACCGGGGATACGCAGTATTTT.

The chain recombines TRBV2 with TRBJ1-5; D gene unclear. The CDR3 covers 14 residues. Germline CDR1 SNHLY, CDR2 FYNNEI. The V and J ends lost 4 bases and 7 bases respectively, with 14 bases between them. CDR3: CASSVPRGGQPQHF. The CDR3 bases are TGTGCCAGCAGTGTACCCCGCGGCGGCCAGCCCCAGCATTTT. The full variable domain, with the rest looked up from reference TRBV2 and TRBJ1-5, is EPEVTQTPSHQVTQMGQEVILRCVPISNHLYFYWYRQILGQKVEFLVSFYNNEISEKSEIFDDQFSVERPDGSNFTLKIRSTKLEDSAMYFCASSVPRGGQPQHFGDGTRLSIL.